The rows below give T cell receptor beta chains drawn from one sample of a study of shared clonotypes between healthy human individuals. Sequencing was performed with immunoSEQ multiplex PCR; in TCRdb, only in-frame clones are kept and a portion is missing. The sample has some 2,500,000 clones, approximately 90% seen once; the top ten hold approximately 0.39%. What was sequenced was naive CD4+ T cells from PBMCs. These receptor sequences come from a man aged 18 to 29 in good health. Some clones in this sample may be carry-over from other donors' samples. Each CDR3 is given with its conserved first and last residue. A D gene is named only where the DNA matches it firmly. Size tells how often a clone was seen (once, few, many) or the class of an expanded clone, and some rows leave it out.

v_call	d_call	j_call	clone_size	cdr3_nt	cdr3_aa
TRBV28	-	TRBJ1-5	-	TGTGCCAGCAGTTTGGGGGGGACGGGCAATCAGCCCCAGCATTTT	CASSLGGTGNQPQHF
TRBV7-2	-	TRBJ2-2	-	TGTGCCAGCAGCTTCACGGCGGGAGAGCTGTTTTTT	CASSFTAGELFF
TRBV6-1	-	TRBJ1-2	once	TGTGCCAGCAGTGGCCAAGGACGACACTCCCTTGGCTACACCTTC	CASSGQGRHSLGYTF
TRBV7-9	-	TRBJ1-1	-	TGTGCCAGCAGCTTAGTGGTGGCTACTCAAAGGAACACTGAAGCTTTCTTT	CASSLVVATQRNTEAFF
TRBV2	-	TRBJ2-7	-	TGTGCCAGCAGTAAAGAGGCAGACGAGCAGTACTTC	CASSKEADEQYF
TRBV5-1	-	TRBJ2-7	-	TGCGCCAGCAGCTTTACCAGCGGACTCTACGAGCAGTACTTC	CASSFTSGLYEQYF
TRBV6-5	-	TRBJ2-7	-	TGTGCCACAGGCAACTCCCCCGATGTAACCGAGCAGTACTTC	CATGNSPDVTEQYF
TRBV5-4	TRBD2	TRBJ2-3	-	TGTGCCAGCAGCCGGCCGGGACTAGCGGGATATACGCAGTATTTT	CASSRPGLAGYTQYF
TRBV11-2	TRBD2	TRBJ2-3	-	TGTGCCAGCAGCCGGATCGGGACTAGACGTGCAGATACGCAGTATTTT	CASSRIGTRRADTQYF
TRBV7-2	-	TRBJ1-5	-	TGTGCCAGCAGCTCCGGACCGGGACACGATCAGCCCCAGCATTTT	CASSSGPGHDQPQHF
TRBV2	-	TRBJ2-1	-	TGTGCCAGCAATTTGGAGATGGCAGGGTTAAGTGAGCAGTTCTTC	CASNLEMAGLSEQFF
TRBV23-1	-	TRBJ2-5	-	TGCGCCAGCAGTCAGCAGGACTCGGGAGAGACCCAGTACTTC	CASSQQDSGETQYF
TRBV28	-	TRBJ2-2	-	TGTGCCAGCCGACGGCTAGCCAACACCGGGGAGCTGTTTTTT	CASRRLANTGELFF
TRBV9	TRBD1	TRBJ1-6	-	TGTGCCAGCAGCGTACAGGGGGGCAATTCACCCCTCCACTTT	CASSVQGGNSPLHF
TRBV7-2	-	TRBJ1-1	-	TGTGCCAGCAGCTTATTGGGTTACACTGAAGCTTTCTTT	CASSLLGYTEAFF
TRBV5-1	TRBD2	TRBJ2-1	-	TGCGCCAGCAGCCCCCCCGCGGGACTAGCTCGCCCCGTCTACAATGAGCAGTTCTTC	CASSPPAGLARPVYNEQFF
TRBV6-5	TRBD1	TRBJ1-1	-	TGTGCCAGCAGTAACCCGACAGGGTCTGAAGCTTTCTTT	CASSNPTGSEAFF